The rows below give T cell receptor beta chains drawn from one sample of a study of blood T cell repertoires in COVID-19. Generated by immunoSEQ multiplex PCR, the TCRdb table keeps only in-frame clones and is missing some. The table records around 100,000 clones, about 86% of them present only once. Sequenced sample: peripheral blood. Every receptor here comes from an elderly man with acute or convalescent COVID-19. The CDR3 runs from the conserved cysteine through the conserved F or W. D genes are given only for firm matches. Where a row states a size, it is once, few, many or the class of an expanded clone; other rows omit it.

V gene	clone size	J gene	D gene	CDR3 protein	CDR3 DNA
TRBV12-5	-	TRBJ2-7	-	CASGLANRWDYEQYF	TGTGCTAGTGGTTTGGCGAACAGGTGGGACTACGAGCAGTACTTC
TRBV6-5	-	TRBJ2-7	TRBD1	CASGRTGDASYEQYF	TGTGCCAGCGGTAGGACAGGCGATGCTTCCTACGAGCAGTACTTC
TRBV24-1	-	TRBJ2-6	TRBD1	CATSDPTGGGSGANVLTF	TGTGCCACCAGTGATCCGACAGGGGGCGGATCTGGGGCCAACGTCCTGACTTTC
TRBV6-2/TRBV6-3	few	TRBJ1-1	TRBD1	CASSYDRGTGDTEAFF	TGTGCCAGCAGTTACGATCGCGGGACAGGGGACACTGAAGCTTTCTTT
TRBV11-1	few	TRBJ1-1	-	CASSLFGGTEAFF	TGTGCCAGCAGCTTATTTGGAGGCACTGAAGCTTTCTTT
TRBV2	-	TRBJ2-2	TRBD2	CASRQLAGGLDTGELFF	TGTGCCAGCAGGCAACTAGCGGGAGGGCTAGACACCGGGGAGCTGTTTTTT
TRBV4-3	once	TRBJ2-1	-	CASSQEGAGFSYNEQFF	TGCGCCAGCAGCCAAGAGGGGGCAGGTTTCTCCTACAATGAGCAGTTCTTC
TRBV19	-	TRBJ2-7	TRBD1	CASSPRDRAGEQYF	TGTGCCAGTAGTCCCCGGGACAGGGCAGGGGAGCAGTACTTC
TRBV11-2	-	TRBJ2-2	TRBD2	CASSSGLAFGELFF	TGTGCCAGCAGCTCCGGACTAGCGTTCGGGGAGCTGTTTTTT
TRBV7-2	-	TRBJ1-6	-	CASSRVSYNSPLHF	TGTGCCAGCAGTCGGGTCTCCTATAATTCACCCCTCCACTTT
TRBV28	-	TRBJ2-3	TRBD2	CASRRQGQASGKQYF	TGTGCCAGCAGAAGACAGGGTCAGGCTAGCGGGAAGCAGTATTTT
TRBV20-1	once	TRBJ1-2	-	CSQGNGYTF	TGCAGTCAGGGGAATGGCTACACCTTC
TRBV5-4	-	TRBJ2-5	-	CASSLVQGETQYF	TGTGCCAGCAGCTTGGTGCAGGGGGAGACCCAGTACTTC
TRBV2	once	TRBJ2-3	TRBD1	CASSGGIRDSYTDTQYF	TGTGCCAGCAGTGGGGGAATCCGGGACAGTTACACAGATACGCAGTATTTT
TRBV7-9	-	TRBJ1-3	TRBD1	CASSPGWTGAGNTIYF	TGTGCCAGCAGCCCGGGATGGACAGGGGCTGGAAACACCATATATTTT
TRBV6-5	-	TRBJ2-7	-	CASSPRAAKDEQYF	TGTGCCAGCAGCCCGAGGGCGGCTAAGGACGAGCAGTACTTC
TRBV15	-	TRBJ2-3	TRBD2	CATSRDRGGTDTQYF	TGTGCCACCAGCAGAGATAGGGGAGGGACAGATACGCAGTATTTT
TRBV9	few	TRBJ2-7	TRBD2	CASSVGLAGAGEQYF	TGTGCCAGCAGCGTAGGGCTAGCGGGAGCTGGAGAGCAGTACTTC
TRBV6-4	-	TRBJ2-3	-	CASSDSGPGDTQYF	TGTGCCAGCAGTGACTCGGGCCCTGGGGATACGCAGTATTTT
TRBV10-3	-	TRBJ2-3	TRBD2	CAITGGTRTDTQYF	TGTGCCATCACGGGGGGGACGCGGACAGATACGCAGTATTTT
TRBV5-6	-	TRBJ2-5	-	CASRTRDRIQETQYF	TGTGCCAGCAGAACTCGTGACAGGATCCAAGAGACCCAGTACTTC
TRBV11-1	-	TRBJ1-1	-	CASRRQPNTEAFF	TGTGCCAGCAGGAGGCAGCCGAACACTGAAGCTTTCTTT
TRBV30	-	TRBJ1-3	-	CAWSVLPPSSGNTIYF	TGTGCCTGGAGTGTACTTCCACCGAGCTCTGGAAACACCATATATTTT
TRBV20-1	once	TRBJ2-7	-	CSAQATYEQYF	TGCAGTGCACAGGCGACCTACGAGCAGTACTTC
TRBV5-1	-	TRBJ2-7	TRBD2	CASRGLAGTEQYF	TGCGCCAGCAGGGGACTAGCGGGAACCGAGCAGTACTTC
TRBV4-2	-	TRBJ2-4	TRBD2	CASSQINPLAGNIQYF	TGTGCCAGCAGCCAAATTAATCCACTAGCGGGTAACATTCAGTACTTC
TRBV7-2	-	TRBJ2-1	TRBD2	CASSSDSSGFYNEQFF	TGTGCCAGCAGCTCCGACTCTAGCGGGTTTTACAATGAGCAGTTCTTC
TRBV23-1	-	TRBJ2-7	TRBD1	CASSQVEGGQGAYEQYF	TGCGCCAGCAGTCAAGTAGAGGGGGGACAGGGAGCCTACGAGCAGTACTTC
TRBV7-9	few	TRBJ2-3	-	CASSLPASESTDTQYF	TGTGCCAGCAGCCTCCCGGCTAGCGAGAGTACAGATACGCAGTATTTT
TRBV5-6	-	TRBJ1-1	TRBD1	CASSFRQGALNTEAFF	TGTGCCAGCAGCTTTAGACAGGGGGCGTTGAACACTGAAGCTTTCTTT
TRBV24-1	-	TRBJ2-5	TRBD2	CATSDPTGTSVKETQYF	TGTGCCACCAGTGACCCGACCGGGACTAGCGTGAAAGAGACCCAGTACTTC
TRBV28	-	TRBJ1-5	-	CASSLSPSGRGYQPQHF	TGTGCCAGCAGTTTATCCCCCTCAGGGCGTGGATATCAGCCCCAGCATTTT
TRBV6-5	-	TRBJ2-6	-	CASRLASGANVLTF	TGTGCCAGCAGGCTAGCGAGCGGGGCCAACGTCCTGACTTTC
TRBV6-2/TRBV6-3	-	TRBJ2-4	TRBD2	CASSYPTSGSSVGIQYF	TGTGCCAGCAGTTACCCGACTAGCGGGAGTAGCGTAGGCATTCAGTACTTC
TRBV5-6	-	TRBJ2-5	-	CASSLSGRLGQETQYF	TGTGCCAGCAGCTTGTCCGGAAGACTAGGTCAAGAGACCCAGTACTTC
TRBV7-9	-	TRBJ2-1	TRBD2	CASSLAFGSGRVSYNEQFF	TGTGCCAGCAGCTTAGCGTTCGGGAGCGGGAGGGTTAGCTACAATGAGCAGTTCTTC
TRBV7-8	-	TRBJ1-1	-	CASSLGGLNTEAFF	TGTGCCAGCAGCTTAGGCGGTCTTAACACTGAAGCTTTCTTT
TRBV2	-	TRBJ1-1	-	CASRPGQIRNTEAFF	TGTGCCAGCAGGCCGGGACAAATAAGGAACACTGAAGCTTTCTTT
TRBV19	-	TRBJ2-2	-	CASSIRGTPNTGELFF	TGTGCCAGTAGTATCCGCGGGACTCCGAACACCGGGGAGCTGTTTTTT
TRBV7-2	-	TRBJ1-3	TRBD1	CASSETGTGVTGNTIYF	TGTGCCAGCAGCGAAACCGGGACAGGGGTAACTGGAAACACCATATATTTT
TRBV5-1	-	TRBJ1-1	-	CASSPGVSPMNTEAFF	TGCGCCAGCAGCCCGGGGGTCTCTCCTATGAACACTGAAGCTTTCTTT
TRBV9	-	TRBJ1-2	-	CASSAAQYYGYTF	TGTGCCAGCAGCGCGGCACAGTACTATGGCTACACCTTC
TRBV19	few	TRBJ2-4	TRBD2	CASSMRGRGSKNIQYF	TGTGCCAGTAGTATGCGGGGGAGGGGATCCAAAAACATTCAGTACTTC
TRBV18	-	TRBJ2-1	TRBD2	CASSPAGTSGSDEQFF	TGTGCCAGCTCACCCGCCGGGACTAGCGGGTCCGATGAGCAGTTCTTC
TRBV6-5	-	TRBJ1-1	-	CASIKGGQHTEAFF	TGTGCCAGCATCAAGGGGGGGCAGCACACTGAAGCTTTCTTT
TRBV28	-	TRBJ2-7	-	CASRETGRSSYEQYF	TGTGCCAGCAGAGAGACAGGTAGGAGCTCCTACGAGCAGTACTTC
TRBV10-2	-	TRBJ2-2	TRBD2	CASSVLAGAGELFF	TGCGCCAGCAGTGTACTAGCGGGAGCCGGGGAGCTGTTTTTT
TRBV5-6	-	TRBJ2-5	TRBD1	CASSLGGRGETQYF	TGTGCCAGCAGCTTGGGAGGCAGGGGGGAGACCCAGTACTTC
TRBV19	-	TRBJ1-5	-	CASSPRQPNQPQHF	TGTGCCAGTAGTCCCCGACAGCCTAATCAGCCCCAGCATTTT
TRBV7-9	-	TRBJ1-6	-	CASSFGGAPNSPLHF	TGTGCCAGCAGCTTTGGGGGGGCTCCGAATTCACCCCTCCACTTT
TRBV5-4	-	TRBJ2-2	TRBD2	CASSTGGLAGGNTGELFF	TGTGCCAGCAGCACTGGGGGACTAGCGGGGGGTAACACCGGGGAGCTGTTTTTT
TRBV9	-	TRBJ2-3	-	CASSVALTGGDTQYF	TGTGCCAGCAGCGTAGCTCTGACCGGGGGAGATACGCAGTATTTT
TRBV28	once	TRBJ1-6	-	CASSRAGVDSPLHF	TGTGCCAGCAGTCGGGCAGGGGTAGATTCACCCCTCCACTTT
TRBV3-1/TRBV3-2	-	TRBJ2-7	-	CASSTFGGVAYEQYF	TGTGCCAGCTCAACATTCGGAGGGGTTGCGTACGAGCAGTACTTC
TRBV28	-	TRBJ1-5	TRBD1	CASSADRGRGGQPQHF	TGTGCCAGCAGTGCCGACAGGGGACGAGGGGGTCAGCCCCAGCATTTT
TRBV30	-	TRBJ2-7	-	CAWGNGGTTYEQYF	TGTGCCTGGGGGAATGGCGGGACCACCTACGAGCAGTACTTC
TRBV5-1	-	TRBJ2-5	TRBD1	CASRLRTGQEETQYF	TGCGCCAGCAGACTGCGGACAGGGCAGGAAGAGACCCAGTACTTC
TRBV29-1	-	TRBJ2-3	-	CSFSRGGIADTQYF	TGCAGCTTCTCCCGGGGCGGGATCGCAGATACGCAGTATTTT
TRBV7-2	-	TRBJ2-5	-	CASSLIGPGETQYF	TGTGCCAGCAGCTTGATAGGGCCGGGGGAGACCCAGTACTTC
TRBV7-2	-	TRBJ1-1	-	CASSLVGRGDTEAFF	TGTGCCAGCAGCTTAGTTGGGCGCGGGGACACTGAAGCTTTCTTT